This T cell receptor beta chain was retrieved from a study of T-cell memory formation after mild COVID-19. About the study: TCR clusters were largely donor specific. Study-wide results and limits: Among contracting clones, CD4+ were mainly CM/EM and CD8+ enriched in EMRA.

TCRdb recomputed calls from the 5' RACE reads with MiXCR, one row per CDR3 protein. Here the sample spans 130,000 to 150,000 distinct CDR3 sequences, 15% to 20% being singletons. This CDR3 has 13 amino acids. The V gene's germline CDR1 is SGHRS and CDR2 YFSETQ. Losses at the gene ends were 1 base for V and 6 bases for J; bases not matched to a gene: 2. As concerns this clonotype: The antigen remains undetermined.

The rearrangement joins TRBV5-1 to TRBJ2-7, with 9 positions matching TRBD2. The sequenced sample was PBMCs or a T cell subset sorted from them (not recorded which). This TCR was recovered from an adult woman who had mild COVID-19 (a few samples of this study predate the infection). Cell type and time point are not known. For the CDR3, the DNA is TGCGCCAGCAGCTTGTGGCGGGAGGGCGAGCAGTACTTC. This sequence encodes CASSLWREGEQYF.